This record covers a single T cell receptor beta chain. Its antigen is unknown. This sample stems from a study of siplizumab effects on memory and regulatory T cells. About the research overall: The study paired mixed lymphocyte reactions, running them with siplizumab at approximately 0.94 ug/mL or without drug.

CDR3 size: 16 residues. J was trimmed by 5 bases and V by 4 bases; bases with no gene match: 12. Germline V lookup: CDR1 SGHNT, CDR2 YYREEE (reference sequence). Libraries were prepared by immunoSEQ multiplex PCR; TCRdb keeps only in-frame clonotypes and omits some of them. The table records about 18,000 clones, over 45% of them present only once. Cells of the mixed lymphocyte reaction were cocultured at 37 degrees C for six to seven days. The rearrangement links TRBV5-4 to TRBJ2-5, with 9 bases identical to TRBD1. The clonotype was recovered from a human donor in good health; the cells came from an allogeneic mixed lymphocyte reaction. Sequencing input: CFSE-low (dividing) CD4+ T cells sorted from an allogeneic mixed lymphocyte reaction. The chain's CDR3 is CASSTKQGAVGETQYF. Written as DNA, the CDR3 is TGTGCCAGCAGCACGAAACAGGGGGCAGTGGGGGAGACCCAGTACTTC.